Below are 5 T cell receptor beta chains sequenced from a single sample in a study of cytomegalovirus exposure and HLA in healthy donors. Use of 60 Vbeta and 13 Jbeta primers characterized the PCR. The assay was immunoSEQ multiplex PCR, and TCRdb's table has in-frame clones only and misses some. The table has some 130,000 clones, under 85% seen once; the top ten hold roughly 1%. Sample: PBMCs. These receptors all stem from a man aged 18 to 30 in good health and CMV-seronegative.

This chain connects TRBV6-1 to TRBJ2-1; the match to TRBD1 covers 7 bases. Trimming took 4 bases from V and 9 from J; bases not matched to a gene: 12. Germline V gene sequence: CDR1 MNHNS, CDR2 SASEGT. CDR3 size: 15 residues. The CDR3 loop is CASSVPGQIMGEQFF. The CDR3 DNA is TGTGCCAGCAGTGTTCCGGGACAGATCATGGGTGAGCAGTTCTTC.

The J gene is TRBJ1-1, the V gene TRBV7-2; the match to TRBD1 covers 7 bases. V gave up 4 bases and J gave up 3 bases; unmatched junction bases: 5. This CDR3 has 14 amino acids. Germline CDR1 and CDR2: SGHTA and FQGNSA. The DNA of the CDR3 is TGTGCCAGCAGCTCAACGACAGGGTACACTGAAGCTTTCTTT. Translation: CASSSTTGYTEAFF.

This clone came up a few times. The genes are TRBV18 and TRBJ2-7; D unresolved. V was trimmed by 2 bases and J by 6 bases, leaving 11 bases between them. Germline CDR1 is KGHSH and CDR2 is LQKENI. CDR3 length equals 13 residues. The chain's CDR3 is CASSPLASLEQYF. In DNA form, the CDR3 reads TGTGCCAGCTCACCATTGGCATCCCTCGAGCAGTACTTC.

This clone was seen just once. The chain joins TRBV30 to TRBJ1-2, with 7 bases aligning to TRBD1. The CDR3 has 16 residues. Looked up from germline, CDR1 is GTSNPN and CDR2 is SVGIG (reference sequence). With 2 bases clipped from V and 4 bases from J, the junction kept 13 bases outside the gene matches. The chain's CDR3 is CAWSPPYRGFGYGYTF. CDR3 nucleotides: TGTGCCTGGAGTCCCCCCTACAGGGGATTCGGCTATGGCTACACCTTC.

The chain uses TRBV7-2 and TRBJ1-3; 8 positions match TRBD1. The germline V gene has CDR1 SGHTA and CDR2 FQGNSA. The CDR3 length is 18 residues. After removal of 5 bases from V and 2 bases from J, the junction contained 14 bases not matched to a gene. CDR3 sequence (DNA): TGTGCCAGCAGCCCAGGACAGGGCCCGTGGCGAACTGGAAACACCATATATTTT. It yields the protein CASSPGQGPWRTGNTIYF.